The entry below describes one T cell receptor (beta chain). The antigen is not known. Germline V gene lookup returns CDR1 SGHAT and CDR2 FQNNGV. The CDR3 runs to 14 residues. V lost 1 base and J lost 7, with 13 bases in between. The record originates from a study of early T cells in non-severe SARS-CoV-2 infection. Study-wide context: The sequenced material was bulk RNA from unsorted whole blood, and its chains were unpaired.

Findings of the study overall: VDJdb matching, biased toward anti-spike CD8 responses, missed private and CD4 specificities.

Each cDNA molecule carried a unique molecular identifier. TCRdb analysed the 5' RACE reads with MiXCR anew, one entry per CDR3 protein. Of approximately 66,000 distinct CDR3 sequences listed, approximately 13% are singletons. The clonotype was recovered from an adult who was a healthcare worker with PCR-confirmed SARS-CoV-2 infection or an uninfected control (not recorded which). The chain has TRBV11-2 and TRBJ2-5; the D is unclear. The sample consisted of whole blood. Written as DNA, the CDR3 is TGTGCCAGCAGCTTAGCCCAATTGTCGGGGACCCAGTACTTC. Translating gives CASSLAQLSGTQYF.